Presented here are 18 T cell receptor beta chains from one specimen sequenced in a study of sequential checkpoint blockade in melanoma (dated by TCRdb to between 2019 and 2020). Receptor amplification or capture employed the immunoSEQ multiplex PCR assay. The source is immuneACCESS, and TCRdb retained only in-frame sequences with V and J called. Part of the clones is not carried over; for the studies checked, unresolved V genes explain less than half of this, and the remainder is unexplained. In this sample the table shows about 14,000 clones, more than 45% of which occur a single time. Together, the top ten hold 15% to 20% of the sample. The meaning of the sample's treatment or condition label: randomized to nivolumab then ipilimumab (arm A) or the reverse (arm B). The specimen comprised CD8+ T cells sorted from blood (inferred from file names), sampled from a patient given nivolumab and ipilimumab in sequence. Every receptor here comes from a human donor with melanoma.

In DNA form, the CDR3 reads TGTGCCAGCAGCCCGCAAACAGGGTGGGAACAAGAGACCCAGTACTTC. Residues: CASSPQTGWEQETQYF. The chain uses TRBV7-6 and TRBJ2-5, with D possibly TRBD1 on 6 matching bases. Germline V gene sequence: CDR1 SGHVS, CDR2 FNYEAQ. CDR3 length: 16 amino acids. The V end lost 5 bases, the J end lost 2 bases, and 18 bases lay between the germline ends.

This chain links TRBV2 with TRBJ1-1; D ambiguous. Germline V gene lookup returns CDR1 SNHLY and CDR2 FYNNEI. The CDR3 is 15 residues long. Between the trimmed V and J ends, which lost 0 bases and 0 bases, there was a span of 8 bases. The CDR3 region is CASSEATDLNTEAFF. For the CDR3, the DNA is TGTGCCAGCAGTGAAGCAACAGACCTGAACACTGAAGCTTTCTTT. The full variable domain, completed using reference TRBV2 and TRBJ1-1, is EPEVTQTPSHQVTQMGQEVILRCVPISNHLYFYWYRQILGQKVEFLVSFYNNEISEKSEIFDDQFSVERPDGSNFTLKIRSTKLEDSAMYFCASSEATDLNTEAFFGQGTRLTVV.

This sequence joins TRBV6-5 and TRBJ2-2, with D possibly being TRBD2 (6 bases). There are 14 residues in the CDR3. From germline, CDR1 is MNHEY and CDR2 SVGAGI. The germline V and J ends were trimmed by 6 bases and 2 bases, with 10 bases remaining between them. The CDR3, as DNA: TGTGCCAGCAGCCGGGGGTACAACACCGGGGAGCTGTTTTTT. Translating gives CASSRGYNTGELFF.

This clone came up once. The chain joins TRBV19 to TRBJ2-1; 11 bases match TRBD2. The V gene's germline CDR1 is LNHDA and CDR2 SQIVND (reference sequence). With V trimmed by 3 bases and J by 3 bases, 4 bases remained unmatched. The CDR3 is 16 amino acids. The CDR3 region is CASSITGTSGYNEQFF. CDR3 nucleotide sequence: TGTGCCAGTAGTATCACCGGGACTAGCGGCTACAATGAGCAGTTCTTC. The full variable domain, its missing parts supplied by reference TRBV19 and TRBJ2-1, is DGGITQSPKYLFRKEGQNVTLSCEQNLNHDAMYWYRQDPGQGLRLIYYSQIVNDFQKGDIAEGYSVSREKKESFPLTVTSAQKNPTAFYLCASSITGTSGYNEQFFGPGTRLTVL.

This chain connects TRBV28 to TRBJ2-5; 7 nucleotides agree with TRBD2. The germline gives CDR1 MDHEN, CDR2 SYDVKM. Trimming took 4 bases from V and 2 from J; bases not matched to a gene: 4. The CDR3 is made up of 14 amino acids. The CDR3 region is CASSSGGWQETQYF. The DNA for the CDR3 is TGTGCCAGCAGTTCGGGGGGTTGGCAAGAGACCCAGTACTTC.

The table lists this clone with a few counts. V is TRBV4-1 and J is TRBJ1-2; D perhaps matches TRBD1 (6 bases). The CDR3 spans 15 residues. CDR1 and CDR2 from the germline V gene are MGHRA and YSYEKL. V dropped 4 bases and J dropped 3 bases, with 15 bases sitting between them. The CDR3 DNA reads TGCGCCAGCAGCCTAGGGGGGGGGCGAGACTATGGCTACACCTTC. Protein: CASSLGGGRDYGYTF.

Only one count was recorded for this clone. The genes are TRBV4-1 and TRBJ1-2; D is perhaps TRBD1 (5 bases). Deletions cut 2 bases from V and 1 base from J, with 14 bases between. The CDR3 is 16 amino acids. Germline V gives CDR1 MGHRA, CDR2 YSYEKL. The CDR3: CASSQRTDRVNYGYTF. The CDR3 nucleotides read TGCGCCAGCAGCCAACGTACCGACAGAGTTAACTATGGCTACACCTTC.

Judged by abundance, this clone is medium-sized (0.01 to 0.1%). The V gene is TRBV18, the J gene TRBJ1-2; 8 bases line up with TRBD1. Germline-derived CDR1 and CDR2 are KGHSH and LQKENI. This CDR3 spans 17 amino acids. The junction had 20 bases not matched to a gene; V was cut back by 6 bases and J by 8 bases. DNA for the CDR3: TGTGCCAGCTCTCCTCCTGGACCCCAGACAGGGGCGTTCGGCTACACCTTC. Encoded protein: CASSPPGPQTGAFGYTF.

The chain is built from TRBV28 and TRBJ2-5; 8 bases match TRBD1. The CDR3 runs to 15 residues. From germline, CDR1 is MDHEN and CDR2 SYDVKM. With 6 bases clipped from V and 5 bases from J, the junction kept 11 bases outside the gene matches. Here the CDR3 DNA reads TGTGCCAGCAGCCCTCCCGGGACAGGCGGGGAGACCCAGTACTTC. Its translation: CASSPPGTGGETQYF.

The chain has TRBV6-6 and TRBJ1-5, with TRBD1 as a possible D gene (5 bases). The CDR3 runs 14 residues. V lost 6 bases and J lost 3, with 12 bases in between. CDR1 is MNHNY, CDR2 SVGAGI, per germline (reference sequence). The chain's CDR3 is CASRKDSYNQPQHF. Here the CDR3 DNA reads TGTGCCAGCAGAAAAGACAGTTACAATCAGCCCCAGCATTTT.

The gene calls are TRBV2 and TRBJ2-7, with 8 bases that match TRBD1. In germline, CDR1 is SNHLY, CDR2 FYNNEI. V shed 6 bases, J shed 5 bases, and the junction held 0 bases outside the gene matches. CDR3 length equals 11 residues. The CDR3 bases are TGTGCCAGCAGCAGGGGGCACGAGCAGTACTTC. It is translated as CASSRGHEQYF.

The J gene is TRBJ2-1, the V gene TRBV7-9; 12 positions agree with TRBD2. CDR3 size: 17 residues. Losses at the gene ends were 2 bases for V and 13 bases for J; bases not matched to a gene: 15. The germline CDR1 and CDR2 sequences are SEHNR and FQNEAQ (reference sequence). For the CDR3, the DNA is TGTGCCAGCAGCTTACCCACCCTGGCTAGCGGGAGGGGAAGACAGTTCTTC. This translates into CASSLPTLASGRGRQFF.

This clone has just a few counts. The gene calls are TRBV7-9 and TRBJ2-1; 14 bases map to TRBD2. This CDR3 is built from 17 residues. V dropped 2 bases and J dropped 5; count of bases not matched to a gene: 5. CDR1 is SEHNR and CDR2 is FQNEAQ in the germline V gene (reference sequence). The CDR3 DNA follows: TGTGCCAGCAGCTTACCTGGACTAGCGGGGGGAAACAATGAGCAGTTCTTC. Its translation is CASSLPGLAGGNNEQFF.

The CDR3: CASSEIAGGMDEQFF. As DNA, the CDR3 is TGTGCCAGCAGTGAAATAGCGGGGGGGATGGATGAGCAGTTCTTC. The V call is TRBV2, the J call TRBJ2-1; 11 bases match TRBD2. This CDR3 has 15 residues. The ends lost 2 bases at V and 8 bases at J; junction bases unmatched: 5. The V gene's germline CDR1 is SNHLY and CDR2 FYNNEI. The whole variable domain, remainder taken from reference TRBV2 and TRBJ2-1, is EPEVTQTPSHQVTQMGQEVILRCVPISNHLYFYWYRQILGQKVEFLVSFYNNEISEKSEIFDDQFSVERPDGSNFTLKIRSTKLEDSAMYFCASSEIAGGMDEQFFGPGTRLTVL.

The V and J genes are TRBV9 and TRBJ2-3; D might be TRBD2 (5 bases). There are 16 residues in the CDR3. Trimming removed 2 bases at V and 0 bases at J, with 13 bases between. Germline CDR1 is SGDLS and CDR2 is YYNGEE. CDR3 protein: CASSVAAGGSTDTQYF. The DNA for the CDR3 is TGTGCCAGCAGCGTGGCAGCAGGCGGGAGCACAGATACGCAGTATTTT.

This chain uses TRBV6-6 with TRBJ1-6, with 9 bases aligning to TRBD1. The CDR3 runs to 15 residues. The germline V gene encodes CDR1 MNHNY and CDR2 SVGAGI (reference sequence). Trimming took 2 bases from V and 14 from J; bases not matched to a gene: 10. The DNA for the CDR3 is TGTGCCAGCAGTTACGGGACAGGGCCTGCTCTGGCCCTCCACTTT. Its protein is CASSYGTGPALALHF.

The chain couples TRBV9 to TRBJ1-2; D may be TRBD1 (5 bases). There are 13 residues in the CDR3. Trimming shortened V by 5 bases and J by 4 bases, and 12 bases separated the two germline ends. Per germline, CDR1 SGDLS and CDR2 YYNGEE. The CDR3: CASSGQGGYGYTF. The CDR3 DNA follows: TGTGCCAGCAGTGGGCAGGGCGGCTATGGCTACACCTTC.

The chain recombines TRBV5-6 with TRBJ1-1; maybe TRBD1 (5 bases). Looked up from germline, CDR1 is SGHDT and CDR2 is YYEEEE. The CDR3 is 13 amino acids. Trimming cost V 2 bases and J 1 base, with 6 bases left between them. Written as DNA, the CDR3 is TGTGCCAGCAGCTTTGGACAGAACACTGAAGCTTTCTTT. It yields the protein CASSFGQNTEAFF.